A single T cell receptor beta chain is shown here with its context. Its antigen is not known. This sample stems from a study of OX40 agonist ivuxolimab in advanced cancers. Across the whole study: Of mixed ages from about 23 to 85 and averaging roughly 66 years, the group was about 80% male. Study-wide results and limits: Both CD4+ and CD8+ T cell populations in blood had undergone clonal expansion by week 6 at 0.1 to 3.0 mg/kg.

The assay was immunoSEQ multiplex PCR, and TCRdb's table has in-frame clones only and misses some. The sample yields 85,000 to 120,000 clones, approximately 90% seen once. V shed 4 bases and J shed 4 bases, with 8 bases lying between them. The length of the CDR3 is 13 residues. The V gene's germline CDR1 is SGHTA and CDR2 FQGNSA. The chain employs TRBV7-2 and TRBJ2-1, with D hard to call. The sequence was obtained from an adult with an advanced solid tumor such as melanoma, head and neck, liver or kidney cancer. This sample comprised CD4+ or CD8+ T cells sorted from blood, obtained in a trial of the OX40 agonist ivuxolimab. The CDR3 region has the DNA TGTGCCAGCAGCTCCGGGTTTTACAATGAGCAGTTCTTC. This codes for CASSSGFYNEQFF.